The 31 T cell receptor beta chains below were found in one sample sequenced in a study of T cell responses to AZD1222 COVID-19 vaccine. Profiling relied on immunoSEQ multiplex PCR, and the TCRdb table lists in-frame clones only, not all of them. Seen here are some 96,000 clones, roughly 86% observed once, and the top ten hold 4% to 5%. The material sequenced was peripheral blood, taken on day 0 of MenACWY control vaccination. These receptors were obtained from an adult in good health.

This clone was observed a single time. CDR3 sequence (DNA): TGCGCCTCCGGCGAGTCTGGGGCCAACGTCCTGACTTTC. It translates to CASGESGANVLTF. The rearrangement joins TRBV5-1 to TRBJ2-6; D not resolved. There are 13 residues in the CDR3. Trimming removed 10 bases at V and 1 base at J, with 9 bases between. The germline V gene has CDR1 SGHRS and CDR2 YFSETQ.

The chain links TRBV6-5 to TRBJ2-3; D may correspond to TRBD1 or TRBD2 (6 bases each). V lost 10 bases and J lost 8, with 19 bases in between. The CDR3 is 13 amino acids. Germline V lookup: CDR1 MNHEY, CDR2 SVGAGI. The CDR3 spells CATRRGPLGTQYF. In DNA form, the CDR3 reads TGTGCCACCCGCCGGGGGCCTCTAGGTACGCAGTATTTT.

The chain combines TRBV27 with TRBJ1-6; D not resolved. Looked up from germline, CDR1 is MNHEY and CDR2 is SMNVEV (reference sequence). CDR3 length equals 15 residues. The V end lost 6 bases, the J end lost 0 bases, and 9 bases lay between the germline ends. The CDR3 reads CASSLGSSYNSPLHF. CDR3 sequence (DNA): TGTGCCAGCAGCCTAGGGAGCTCCTATAATTCACCCCTCCACTTT.

This clone showed up just once. The J gene is TRBJ1-2, the V gene TRBV18; D unclear. The germline CDR1 and CDR2 sequences are KGHSH and LQKENI. CDR3 length: 15 residues. V lost 1 base, J lost 4 bases, and 13 bases lay in between. This chain's CDR3 is CASSPQETDTYGYTF. The CDR3 coding sequence is TGTGCCAGCTCACCACAAGAAACCGACACCTATGGCTACACCTTC.

J is TRBJ1-1 and V is TRBV7-2; D ambiguous. V dropped 2 bases and J dropped 0 bases, with 10 bases sitting between them. The CDR3 runs to 15 residues. Germline V gene sequence: CDR1 SGHTA, CDR2 FQGNSA. The CDR3 DNA follows: TGTGCCAGCAGCTTATTTACCCGCCTGAACACTGAAGCTTTCTTT. Its protein is CASSLFTRLNTEAFF.

The CDR3 spells CATRQAEGNEKLFF. As DNA, the CDR3 is TGTGCCACAAGACAGGCAGAGGGGAATGAAAAACTGTTTTTT. The V call is TRBV27, the J call TRBJ1-4; possibly TRBD1 for D (6 bases). CDR1 MNHEY and CDR2 SMNVEV come from the germline V gene (reference sequence). The CDR3 length is 14 residues. Trimming cost V 10 bases and J 5 bases, with 17 bases left between them.

Concerning this clone itself: Other DNA sequences in the sample encode the same CDR3. The rearrangement links TRBV5-1 to TRBJ2-7, with 7 nucleotides matching TRBD2. The V gene's germline CDR1 is SGHRS and CDR2 YFSETQ. V shed 1 base, J shed 5 bases, and the junction held 6 bases outside the gene matches. The CDR3 length is 14 residues. The CDR3 loop reads CASSLTGGRDEQYF. CDR3 in DNA: TGCGCCAGCAGCTTGACGGGGGGTCGGGACGAGCAGTACTTC.

This clone appeared a single time. The CDR3 spells CASSWAGTEVAAFF. CDR3 DNA: TGTGCCAGCAGCTGGGCCGGGACAGAAGTCGCCGCTTTCTTT. V is TRBV6-5 and J is TRBJ1-1, with 7 bases matching TRBD1. The CDR3 extends over 14 amino acids. With V trimmed by 6 bases and J by 11 bases, 15 bases remained unmatched. Germline V gene sequence: CDR1 MNHEY, CDR2 SVGAGI.

Remarks on this clone: Other nucleotide sequences in the sample specify the same CDR3. V usage is TRBV28 and J usage is TRBJ2-7, with D uncertain. Trimming shortened V by 3 bases and J by 2 bases, and 8 bases separated the two germline ends. This CDR3 spans 13 amino acids. Germline loops: CDR1 MDHEN, CDR2 SYDVKM. CDR3 in DNA: TGTGCCAGCAGTTTGGGCGGCCCCTACGAGCAGTACTTC. It translates to CASSLGGPYEQYF.

The genes are TRBV4-3 and TRBJ2-3, with 8 bases identical to TRBD2. Germline values: CDR1 LGHNA, CDR2 YSLEER. There are 15 residues in the CDR3. The V and J ends lost 6 bases and 4 bases, in that order; junction bases with no gene match: 9. CDR3 protein: CASSTGTRSADTQYF. Written as DNA, the CDR3 is TGCGCCAGCAGTACCGGGACTAGATCGGCAGATACGCAGTATTTT.

V is TRBV18 and J is TRBJ2-1; D is undetermined. Trimming stripped 5 bases from V and 6 bases from J, with 20 bases between. The CDR3 has 16 amino acids. The V gene's germline CDR1 is KGHSH and CDR2 LQKENI. The CDR3 DNA reads TGTGCCAGCTCAGTAGTGGGCCTGGGCGTACCCAATGAGCAGTTCTTC. This gives the protein CASSVVGLGVPNEQFF. Filled out from reference TRBV18 and TRBJ2-1, the complete variable domain reads NAGVMQNPRHLVRRRGQEARLRCSPMKGHSHVYWYRQLPEEGLKFMVYLQKENIIDESGMPKERFSAEFPKEGPSILRIQQVVRGDSAAYFCASSVVGLGVPNEQFFGPGTRLTVL.

This clone has just one count. The chain employs TRBV5-4 and TRBJ2-1; D call uncertain. Germline lookup yields CDR1 SGHNT and CDR2 YYREEE (reference sequence). With 7 bases removed from V and 0 bases from J, the gap between germline ends came to 8 bases. The CDR3 consists of 13 residues. CDR3 DNA sequence: TGTGCCAGCGGCGCCAGCTCCTACAATGAGCAGTTCTTC. Translation gives CASGASSYNEQFF.

The chain uses TRBV5-6 and TRBJ2-7; D is possibly TRBD2 (5 bases). Trimming pared 0 bases from V and 2 bases from J, leaving 9 bases between. The CDR3 runs to 14 residues. Germline V CDR1 and CDR2: SGHDT, YYEEEE. CDR3 coding DNA: TGTGCCAGCAGCTTGGGAGGGCCCCCCTACGAGCAGTACTTC. This codes for CASSLGGPPYEQYF. Based on the CDR3 plus reference TRBV5-6 and TRBJ2-7, the full variable domain is DAGVTQSPTHLIKTRGQQVTLRCSPKSGHDTVSWYQQALGQGPQFIFQYYEEEERQRGNFPDRFSGHQFPNYSSELNVNALLLGDSALYLCASSLGGPPYEQYFGPGTRLTVT.

The chain links TRBV9 to TRBJ2-3, with 13 bases aligning to TRBD2. Germline loops: CDR1 SGDLS, CDR2 YYNGEE. The CDR3 is 17 residues long. V shed 3 bases and J 0 bases; nucleotides not matched to a gene: 4. CDR3 sequence: CASSGLAGGGSTDTQYF. DNA of the CDR3: TGTGCCAGCAGCGGACTAGCGGGGGGAGGAAGCACAGATACGCAGTATTTT.

The gene calls are TRBV2 and TRBJ1-6; D is possibly TRBD1 (6 bases). V lost 6 bases to trimming and J lost 12 bases, with 18 bases between them. CDR3 size: 14 residues. Germline V gives CDR1 SNHLY, CDR2 FYNNEI. CDR3 in DNA: TGTGCCAGCAGCGAGTCGGCGGGGGGCTTACCCCTCCACTTT. Protein: CASSESAGGLPLHF.

The chain is built from TRBV30 and TRBJ2-7; weak D call: TRBD1 (5 bases). Trimming took off 2 bases at V and 6 bases at J, with 11 bases between the two ends. CDR1 is GTSNPN, CDR2 SVGIG, per germline (reference sequence). The CDR3 contains 12 residues. The CDR3 sequence is CAWSNGQSEQYF. The DNA for the CDR3 is TGTGCCTGGAGTAATGGACAAAGCGAGCAGTACTTC.

This clone was detected only a few times. The V gene is TRBV10-3, the J gene TRBJ2-7; 9 nucleotides align to TRBD1. Germline V gene sequence: CDR1 ENHRY, CDR2 SYGVKD. The CDR3 extends over 15 amino acids. With 6 bases clipped from V and 3 bases from J, the junction kept 9 bases outside the gene matches. CDR3 sequence (DNA): TGTGCCATCAGGGAAAACCCGGGACAGGGCTACGAGCAGTACTTC. Translating it yields CAIRENPGQGYEQYF.

The count of this clone is one. The gene calls are TRBV28 and TRBJ1-2, with TRBD1 matching over 7 bases. The CDR3 has 14 residues. From germline, CDR1 is MDHEN and CDR2 SYDVKM. Trimming took 7 bases from V and 0 from J; bases not matched to a gene: 5. The CDR3 coding sequence is TGTGCCAGCATCCAGGGGGGGCCTAACTATGGCTACACCTTC. Protein: CASIQGGPNYGYTF.

The chain combines TRBV30 with TRBJ1-2; 9 positions agree with TRBD1. The trim removed 1 base at V and 4 bases at J, leaving 4 bases unmatched. This CDR3 has 14 residues. Looked up from germline, CDR1 is GTSNPN and CDR2 is SVGIG (reference sequence). DNA for the CDR3: TGTGCCTGGAGTGGACAGGGGGAATTCTATGGCTACACCTTC. Its translation is CAWSGQGEFYGYTF. The full variable domain, its missing parts supplied by reference TRBV30 and TRBJ1-2, is SQTIHQWPATLVQPVGSPLSLECTVEGTSNPNLYWYRQAAGRGLQLLFYSVGIGQISSEVPQNLSASRPQDRQFILSSKKLLLSDSGFYLCAWSGQGEFYGYTFGSGTRLTVV.

This chain connects TRBV18 to TRBJ1-1, with a weak D call TRBD1 (5 bases). The germline V gene has CDR1 KGHSH and CDR2 LQKENI. There are 20 residues in the CDR3. V was clipped by 1 base and J by 1 base, with 25 bases between them. The CDR3 DNA follows: TGTGCCAGCTCACCACTCACTTTTCTCGTGGGAGGGGAGGGGAACACTGAAGCTTTCTTT. Protein: CASSPLTFLVGGEGNTEAFF.

V usage is TRBV11-2 and J usage is TRBJ1-2, with D tentatively TRBD1 (5 bases). V was pared by 3 bases and J by 7 bases, with 18 bases between. Germline lookup yields CDR1 SGHAT and CDR2 FQNNGV. The CDR3 extends over 15 amino acids. As DNA, the CDR3 is TGTGCCAGCAGCTTTTCCCAGGTGGGGGGGACTGGCTACACCTTC. This gives the protein CASSFSQVGGTGYTF.

The gene calls are TRBV7-2 and TRBJ2-7, with 11 bases fitting TRBD2. From germline, CDR1 is SGHTA and CDR2 FQGNSA. V shed 5 bases, J shed 6 bases, and the junction held 9 bases outside the gene matches. This CDR3 region has 15 residues. Here the CDR3 DNA reads TGTGCCAGCAGCCCCCTGGGGCTAGCGGGGGGCGAGCAGTACTTC. Protein sequence: CASSPLGLAGGEQYF.

The gene calls are TRBV7-2 and TRBJ2-7; D not resolved. V lost 0 bases to trimming and J lost 3 bases, with 9 bases between them. CDR1 is SGHTA, CDR2 FQGNSA, per germline. CDR3 size: 14 residues. As DNA, the CDR3 is TGTGCCAGCAGCTTAGCGTCGATAGACTACGAGCAGTACTTC. This gives the protein CASSLASIDYEQYF.

The V call is TRBV7-8, the J call TRBJ2-1; TRBD2 matches 7 bases. This CDR3 is built from 14 residues. CDR1 is SGHVS and CDR2 is FQNEAQ in the germline V gene. V gave up 7 bases and J gave up 0 bases; unmatched junction bases: 3. The CDR3 loop reads CASMGGSSYNEQFF. The CDR3 coding sequence is TGTGCCAGCATGGGAGGGAGCTCCTACAATGAGCAGTTCTTC.

CDR3 nucleotide sequence: TGCGCCAGCAGTCCCACAGCCACTCTTGGGGATACGCAGTATTTT. It translates to CASSPTATLGDTQYF. The J gene is TRBJ2-3, the V gene TRBV4-1, with D unresolved. Germline assignment: CDR1 MGHRA and CDR2 YSYEKL. The V end lost 6 bases, the J end lost 6 bases, and 19 bases lay between the germline ends. This CDR3 is built from 15 residues.

This clone appeared a single time. The chain couples TRBV27 to TRBJ2-1, with 7 bases lining up with TRBD2. This CDR3 comprises 15 residues. In germline, CDR1 is MNHEY, CDR2 SMNVEV (reference sequence). V shed 9 bases and J 5 bases; nucleotides not matched to a gene: 13. The CDR3 bases are TGTGCCAGGCCCCCTAGCGGTTATTTCAACAATGAGCAGTTCTTC. Residues: CARPPSGYFNNEQFF.

This clone appeared a few times. The rearrangement joins TRBV5-5 to TRBJ1-4; 11 bases map to TRBD1. V lost 7 bases and J lost 7; bases outside the gene matches: 0. The germline V gene has CDR1 SGHKS and CDR2 YYEKEE (reference sequence). The CDR3 loop spans 12 amino acids. The CDR3: CASGTGGEKLFF. The CDR3 bases are TGTGCCAGCGGGACAGGGGGTGAAAAACTGTTTTTT.

The chain couples TRBV27 to TRBJ1-3; TRBD1 is a possible D gene (6 bases). CDR1 MNHEY and CDR2 SMNVEV come from the germline V gene (reference sequence). The V end was cut by 5 bases, the J end by 0 bases, with 8 bases between. The CDR3 spans 14 residues. CDR3 DNA sequence: TGTGCCAGCAGTAGGGGGGTCTCTGGAAACACCATATATTTT. Protein product: CASSRGVSGNTIYF.

The gene calls are TRBV10-3 and TRBJ1-3; a possible D gene is TRBD1 (6 bases). Germline-derived CDR1 and CDR2 are ENHRY and SYGVKD. With 5 bases removed from V and 4 bases from J, the gap between germline ends came to 15 bases. The CDR3 length is 15 residues. The CDR3: CAISTGPSLGNTIYF. As DNA, the CDR3 is TGTGCCATCAGTACAGGGCCCTCTCTGGGAAACACCATATATTTT.

This rearrangement joins TRBV5-1 to TRBJ2-5; 7 bases match TRBD2. J lost 4 bases, V lost 0 bases, and 6 bases had no gene match. CDR3 length: 15 amino acids. Germline V lookup: CDR1 SGHRS, CDR2 YFSETQ. The CDR3 spells CASSLASGTGETQYF. CDR3 sequence (DNA): TGCGCCAGCAGCTTGGCTAGCGGAACGGGAGAGACCCAGTACTTC.

V usage is TRBV11-2 and J usage is TRBJ1-2; no reliable D call. The CDR3 has 14 residues. Trimming pared 5 bases from V and 8 bases from J, leaving 18 bases between. CDR1 is SGHAT and CDR2 is FQNNGV in the germline V gene. The CDR3 loop reads CASSPDGFKGGYTF. CDR3 nucleotide sequence: TGTGCCAGCAGCCCGGACGGTTTTAAAGGGGGCTACACCTTC.